This is a list of T cell receptor beta chains from one sample in a study of beta chain features in type 1 diabetes. Some clones are missing from TCRdb's copy, which holds only in-frame ones; the method was immunoSEQ multiplex PCR. This table has 310,000 or so clones, approximately 15% appearing once. The specimen was naive CD4+ T cells from blood. All receptors derive from a man between 18 and 29 years old with type 1 diabetes. The CDR3 runs from the conserved cysteine through the conserved F or W. The order of the fields is D gene, V gene, clone size, J gene, CDR3 DNA, CDR3 protein. D genes are given only for firm matches. Expanded clones are given a class, and other clones once, few, many or no size at all.

>NA|TRBV6-5|NA|TRBJ1-5
TGTGCCAGCAGGCGGACTCTGGACAATCAGCCCCAGCATTTT
CASRRTLDNQPQHF
>NA|TRBV20-1|few|TRBJ2-1
TGCAGTGGGCAGAAGTACAATGAGCAGTTCTTC
CSGQKYNEQFF
>TRBD1|TRBV5-4|few|TRBJ2-2
TGTGCCAGCAGCACCGACAGGGTTAGAGCCGGGGAGCTGTTTTTT
CASSTDRVRAGELFF
>NA|TRBV5-1|NA|TRBJ2-1
TGCGCCAGCAGCTTGGATGGGAGCCTGAATGAGCAGTTCTTC
CASSLDGSLNEQFF
>TRBD1|TRBV29-1|few|TRBJ2-5
TGCAGCGTTGAGGACAGGGGTGGAGAGACCCAGTACTTC
CSVEDRGGETQYF
>NA|TRBV6-5|NA|TRBJ2-3
TGTGCCACAACAGATAATCCTCCTAGCACAGATACGCAGTATTTT
CATTDNPPSTDTQYF
>NA|TRBV5-1|NA|TRBJ2-3
TGCGCCAGCAGCTCCGCCGACTACCCAGCCACAGATACGCAGTATTTT
CASSSADYPATDTQYF
>NA|TRBV5-1|few|TRBJ2-6
TGCGCCAGCAGCCCAGGGACTGGGGCCAACGTCCTGACTTTC
CASSPGTGANVLTF
>NA|TRBV30|few|TRBJ2-1
TGTGCCTGGAGTGTACGGTTTCGGCCTAGCCGGAATGAGCAGTTCTTC
CAWSVRFRPSRNEQFF
>TRBD1|TRBV5-1|NA|TRBJ2-7
TGCGCCAGCACCCTAATGAGTGTAGGGGGCACCTACGAGCAGTACTTC
CASTLMSVGGTYEQYF
>NA|TRBV4-2|NA|TRBJ2-6
TGTGCCAGCAGCCAACGGCCCCAGGCGGGGAACTCTGGGGCCAACGTCCTGACTTTC
CASSQRPQAGNSGANVLTF